The entry that follows covers one TCR beta chain sequence. Its specificity is not known. The treatment denotes: approximately nine-day PBMC culture with coronavirus spike peptide pools or control peptides (ViraFEST assay). Per-well cultures of 2 million or so PBMCs received about 10 IU/ml IL-2 and around 10 ug/ml peptide pools. Negative selection separated CD4+ T cells from roughly ten-day cultures. The source of the sample is a study of vaccination and CD4 T cells after COVID-19. Study at large: Nasal swab PCR detected SARS-CoV-2 in convalescent patients, who comprised nine mild cases and one severe case. Control cultures used a CEFX viral epitope pool, an HIV-1 Nef peptide pool, or no peptide.

The CDR3 is made up of 13 amino acids. CDR1 MDHEN and CDR2 SYDVKM come from the germline V gene. V gave up 4 bases and J gave up 4 bases, with 10 bases separating them. The Oncomine TCR Beta short-read assay was applied to DNA of cultured CD4+ T cells. TCRdb independently ran MiXCR on the PCR reads; one entry per CDR3 protein. The data show approximately 14,000 distinct CDR3 sequences, around 43% seen once. The chain recombines TRBV28 with TRBJ1-2, with unresolved D. The sequenced sample was CD4+ T cells from blood, cultured in vitro. The source of this sequence is a human donor who had recovered from COVID-19. The chain's CDR3 is CASSSPPIYGYTF. The CDR3 bases are TGTGCCAGCAGTTCCCCCCCCATCTATGGCTACACCTTC.